This TCR beta chain was observed in a study of blood T cell repertoires in COVID-19. Background on the study: Specimens from acute and convalescent COVID-19 originated in the United States, Italy and Spain. In each case, the material was cDNA or gDNA derived from T cells, B-cell-depleted T cells, or PBMCs.

Per the study methods: Amplification from reference gene primers served as the basis for estimated nucleated cell counts. Method: immunoSEQ multiplex PCR; TCRdb's copy keeps in-frame clones and lacks some. The V and J calls and clone size come from that table; D and trimming were worked out from the DNA. The data hold 200,000 to 250,000 clones, with about 78% observed a single time. The CDR3 spans 17 residues. Per the germline V gene, CDR1 is SGHTA and CDR2 is FQGNSA. Trimming pared 0 bases from V and 2 bases from J, leaving 11 bases between. This receptor was identified in a woman in her 70s with acute or convalescent COVID-19. The chain links TRBV7-2 to TRBJ1-6; D call uncertain. Material: peripheral blood. The CDR3 here is CASSLAESAAYNSPLHF. CDR3 sequence (DNA): TGTGCCAGCAGCTTAGCTGAGTCCGCGGCCTATAATTCACCCCTCCACTTT. The full variable domain, its missing parts supplied by reference TRBV7-2 and TRBJ1-6, is GAGVSQSPSNKVTEKGKDVELRCDPISGHTALYWYRQSLGQGLEFLIYFQGNSAPDKSGLPSDRFSAERTGGSVSTLTIQRTQQEDSAVYLCASSLAESAAYNSPLHFGNGTRLTVT.